This record concerns one TCR beta chain sequence. This CDR3 contains 12 residues. Germline lookup yields CDR1 SGHNT and CDR2 YYREEE (reference sequence). V dropped 2 bases and J dropped 5 bases, with 7 bases sitting between them. The assay was immunoSEQ multiplex PCR, and TCRdb's table has in-frame clones only and misses some. The sample lists approximately 89,000 clones, more than 70% seen once, with roughly 15% in the top ten. This sample was included in a study of blood T cell repertoires in COVID-19. Study overall: Sites in the United States, Italy and Spain provided acute and convalescent COVID-19 samples. PBMCs, B-cell-depleted T cells, or T cells provided the cDNA or gDNA that made up the material.

The sequenced material came from peripheral blood. The origin of this receptor is a woman aged 70-85 years with acute or convalescent COVID-19. The chain joins TRBV5-4 to TRBJ1-1; D unclear. The CDR3 DNA follows: TGTGCCAGCAGCTTCCGGGGAACTGAAGCTTTCTTT. As protein: CASSFRGTEAFF.